This T cell receptor (beta chain) derives from a study of a mutant IDH1 vaccine in newly diagnosed glioma. Across the study: Patients underwent eight vaccinations, which took place in weeks 1, 3, 5, 7, 11, 15, 19 and 23.

The sample's time point: week 11, during vaccination. Each dose of the vaccine consisted of 300 ug of mutant IDH1 20-mer peptide, with topical imiquimod. Study outcomes and limitations: Immune responses induced by the vaccine were seen in 93.3% of patients, spanning multiple MHC alleles.

The length of the CDR3 is 13 residues. Trimming at V came to 9 bases and at J to 10 bases, leaving 10 bases not matched to a gene. The germline V gene encodes CDR1 MNHEY and CDR2 SMNVEV (reference sequence). Clones were sequenced by immunoSEQ multiplex PCR, and TCRdb holds only the in-frame ones, with some missing. The data hold 45,000 to 65,000 clones, with 91% observed a single time. About this clone: The antigen is undetermined.

The chain employs TRBV27 and TRBJ2-1; 9 nucleotides align to TRBD1. The source material was PBMCs, sampled from a glioma patient whose treatment included an IDH1 peptide vaccine. The clonotype was recovered from a middle-aged man with glioma. The DNA for the CDR3 is TGTGCCAGTGGGACAGGGACACTGAGGGAGCAGTTCTTC. Its translation is CASGTGTLREQFF.